The clone carrying this T cell receptor beta chain appeared a few times. The CDR3 consists of 13 residues. CDR1 is MNHEY, CDR2 SMNVEV, per germline (reference sequence). Trimming shortened V by 4 bases and J by 1 base, and 4 bases separated the two germline ends. This table comes from immunoSEQ multiplex PCR, and its TCRdb copy is limited to in-frame clones, with some not included. The sample holds tens of thousands of clones, 90% to 95% seen once. These data belong to a study of control samples from healthy donors and cancer patients. This TCR was sampled from a man under 40 with colorectal cancer. The chain joins TRBV27 to TRBJ2-2; D gene ambiguous. The sample comprised PBMCs. The CDR3 coding sequence is TGTGCCAGCAGTTGGGGGAACACCGGGGAGCTGTTTTTT. This encodes CASSWGNTGELFF.